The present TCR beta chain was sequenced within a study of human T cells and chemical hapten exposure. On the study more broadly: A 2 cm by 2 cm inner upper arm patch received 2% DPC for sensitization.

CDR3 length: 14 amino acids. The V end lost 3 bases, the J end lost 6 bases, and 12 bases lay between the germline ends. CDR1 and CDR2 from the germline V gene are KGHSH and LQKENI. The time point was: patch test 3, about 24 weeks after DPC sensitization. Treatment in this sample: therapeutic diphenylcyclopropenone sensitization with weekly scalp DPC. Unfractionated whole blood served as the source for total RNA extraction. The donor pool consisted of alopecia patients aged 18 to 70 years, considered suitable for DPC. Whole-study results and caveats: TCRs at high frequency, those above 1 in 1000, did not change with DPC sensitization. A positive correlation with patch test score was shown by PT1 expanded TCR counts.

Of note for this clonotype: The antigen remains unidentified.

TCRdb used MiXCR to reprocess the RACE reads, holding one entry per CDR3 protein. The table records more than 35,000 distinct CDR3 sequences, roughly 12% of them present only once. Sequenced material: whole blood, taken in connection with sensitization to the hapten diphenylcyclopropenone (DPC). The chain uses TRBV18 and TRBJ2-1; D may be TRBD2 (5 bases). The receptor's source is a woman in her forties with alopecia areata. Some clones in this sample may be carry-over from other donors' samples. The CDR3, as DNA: TGTGCCAGCTCACCCGGGATCCTAATCAATGAGCAGTTCTTC. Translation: CASSPGILINEQFF.